The T cell receptor beta chain under discussion was sequenced for a study of blood T cells in healthy people across ages. CDR3 length equals 14 residues. Germline V gene lookup returns CDR1 MNHEY and CDR2 SVGAGI. V dropped 10 bases and J dropped 6; count of bases not matched to a gene: 9. Combining a sample-barcoded 5' primer with a J-beta primer mix, a second PCR ran for about 7 to 12 cycles. TCRdb recomputed calls from the 5' RACE reads with MiXCR, one row per CDR3 protein. The sample has over 500,000 distinct CDR3 sequences; 27% are singletons. Each donor gave 9.5 to 10 milliliters of peripheral blood. The sample also formed part of further work on T cells of mothers and their children.

The clonotype was recovered from a boy between 2 and 10 years old in good health. The sequencing input was blood. V is TRBV6-5 and J is TRBJ1-6; 7 positions match TRBD1. The CDR3, as DNA: TGTGCCACCGGGACAGAGATACCTAATTCACCCCTCCACTTT. Translation: CATGTEIPNSPLHF.